This T cell receptor (beta chain) is from a study of CD8 T cell repertoires and HIV-1 epitope variants. Study information: T cells were stimulated with Twenty-five Gag and Nef peptides separately. Study conclusions and caveats: Fewer than ten TCR beta clonotypes were antigen-specific, 6 or 7 apparently recognizing autologous or escape variants.

Trimming cost V 6 bases and J 6 bases; bases outside gene matches: 5. The CDR3 length is 14 residues. CDR1 is SGHDT and CDR2 is YYEEEE in the germline V gene. Libraries were prepared by immunoSEQ multiplex PCR; TCRdb keeps only in-frame clonotypes and omits some of them. The sample includes 5,500 to 6,000 clones, about 70% seen only once; the top ten take around 40%. Comments on this clone: Its target is not known.

This TCR derives from a male donor with HIV. Source material: cultured CD8+ T cells derived from PBMCs. The V and J genes are TRBV5-6 and TRBJ2-1; 11 bases are shared with TRBD2. DNA of the CDR3: TGTGCCAGCACCTATAGCGGGGGGGCCAATGAGCAGTTCTTC. Amino acids: CASTYSGGANEQFF.